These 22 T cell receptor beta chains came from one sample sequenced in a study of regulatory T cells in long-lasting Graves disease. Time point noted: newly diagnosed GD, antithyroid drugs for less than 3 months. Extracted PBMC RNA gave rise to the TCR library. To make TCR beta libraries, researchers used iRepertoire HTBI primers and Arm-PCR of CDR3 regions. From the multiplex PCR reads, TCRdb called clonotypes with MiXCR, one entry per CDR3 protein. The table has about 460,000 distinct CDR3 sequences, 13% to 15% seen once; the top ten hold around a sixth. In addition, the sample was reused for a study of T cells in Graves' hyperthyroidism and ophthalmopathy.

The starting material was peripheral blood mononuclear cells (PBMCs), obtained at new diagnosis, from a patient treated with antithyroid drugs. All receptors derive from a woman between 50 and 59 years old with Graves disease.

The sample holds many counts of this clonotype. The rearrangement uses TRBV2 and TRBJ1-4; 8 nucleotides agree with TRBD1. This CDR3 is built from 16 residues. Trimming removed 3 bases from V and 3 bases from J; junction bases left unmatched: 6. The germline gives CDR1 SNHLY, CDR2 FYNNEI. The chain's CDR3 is CASSDPGDRSNEKLFF. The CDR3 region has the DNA TGTGCCAGCAGTGACCCTGGGGACAGGTCTAATGAAAAACTGTTTTTT.

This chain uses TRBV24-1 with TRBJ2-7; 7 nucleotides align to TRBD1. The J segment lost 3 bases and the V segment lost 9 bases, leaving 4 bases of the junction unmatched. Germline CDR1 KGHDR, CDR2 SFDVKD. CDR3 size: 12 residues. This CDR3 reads CATRTGLYEQYF. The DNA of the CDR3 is TGTGCCACCCGGACAGGACTCTACGAGCAGTACTTC.

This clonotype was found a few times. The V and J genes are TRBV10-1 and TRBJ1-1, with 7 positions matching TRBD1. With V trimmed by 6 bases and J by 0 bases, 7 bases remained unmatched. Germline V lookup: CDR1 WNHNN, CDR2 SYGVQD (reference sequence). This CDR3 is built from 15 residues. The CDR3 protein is CASSAETGVNTEAFF. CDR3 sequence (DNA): TGCGCCAGCAGCGCCGAAACAGGGGTGAACACTGAAGCTTTCTTT.

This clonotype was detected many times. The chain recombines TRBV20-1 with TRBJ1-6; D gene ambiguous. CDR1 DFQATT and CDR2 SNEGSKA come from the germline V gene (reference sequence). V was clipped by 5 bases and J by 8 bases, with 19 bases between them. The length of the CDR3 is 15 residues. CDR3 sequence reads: CSAGGPGYADSPLHF. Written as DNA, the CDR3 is TGCAGTGCTGGAGGACCGGGCTACGCAGATTCACCCCTCCACTTT.

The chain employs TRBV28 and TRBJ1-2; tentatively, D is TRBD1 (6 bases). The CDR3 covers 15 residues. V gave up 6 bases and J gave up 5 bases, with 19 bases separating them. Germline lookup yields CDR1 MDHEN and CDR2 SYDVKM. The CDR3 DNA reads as TGTGCCAGCAGCGGCGGGACACCCCAATGGTATGGCTACACCTTC. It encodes CASSGGTPQWYGYTF.

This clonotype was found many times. The CDR3 coding sequence is TGCGCCAGCAGCTTGGCGGCGGGCACAGATACGCAGTATTTT. Protein: CASSLAAGTDTQYF. The rearrangement joins TRBV5-1 to TRBJ2-3; unclear D gene. This CDR3 spans 14 amino acids. V lost 0 bases and J lost 1, with 6 bases in between. The germline CDR1 and CDR2 sequences are SGHRS and YFSETQ.

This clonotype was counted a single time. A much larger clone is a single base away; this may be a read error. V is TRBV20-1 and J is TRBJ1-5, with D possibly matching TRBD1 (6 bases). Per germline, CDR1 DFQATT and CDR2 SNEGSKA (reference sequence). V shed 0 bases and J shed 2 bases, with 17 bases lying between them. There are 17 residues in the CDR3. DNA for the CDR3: TGCAGTGCTAGAGATCCTGGTGCAGGGGCTGGCAATCAGCCCCAGCATTTT. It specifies CSARDPGAGAGNQPQHF.

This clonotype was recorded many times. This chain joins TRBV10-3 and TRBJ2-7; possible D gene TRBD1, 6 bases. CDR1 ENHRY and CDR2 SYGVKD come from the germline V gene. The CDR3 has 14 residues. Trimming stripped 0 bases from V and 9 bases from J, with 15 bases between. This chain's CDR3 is CAISESRGGLGQYF. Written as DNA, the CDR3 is TGTGCCATCAGTGAGTCGCGTGGGGGCCTAGGGCAGTACTTC.

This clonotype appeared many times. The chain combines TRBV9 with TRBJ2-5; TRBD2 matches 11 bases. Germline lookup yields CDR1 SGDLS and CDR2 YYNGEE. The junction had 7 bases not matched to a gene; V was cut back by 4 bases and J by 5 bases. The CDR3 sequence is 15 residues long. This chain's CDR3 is CASSLGLAGGETQYF. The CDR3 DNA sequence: TGTGCCAGCAGCTTAGGACTAGCGGGTGGGGAGACCCAGTACTTC. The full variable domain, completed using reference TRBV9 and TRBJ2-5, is DSGVTQTPKHLITATGQRVTLRCSPRSGDLSVYWYQQSLDQGLQFLIQYYNGEERAKGNILERFSAQQFPDLHSELNLSSLELGDSALYFCASSLGLAGGETQYFGPGTRLLVL.

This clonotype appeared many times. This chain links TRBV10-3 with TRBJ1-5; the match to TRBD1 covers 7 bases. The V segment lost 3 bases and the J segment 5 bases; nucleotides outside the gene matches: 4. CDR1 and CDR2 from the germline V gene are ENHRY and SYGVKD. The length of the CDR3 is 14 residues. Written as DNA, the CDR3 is TGTGCCATCAGTGATCGACAGGGTGATCAGCCCCAGCATTTT. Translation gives CAISDRQGDQPQHF.

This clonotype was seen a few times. CDR3 region: CASSLGSWGTDTQYF. For the CDR3, the DNA is TGTGCCAGCAGTTTGGGGAGCTGGGGCACAGATACGCAGTATTTT. V and J are TRBV12-3 or TRBV12-4 and TRBJ2-3, with a possible D match to TRBD2 (5 bases). The CDR3 length is 15 residues. V was trimmed by 3 bases and J by 1 base, leaving 11 bases between them.

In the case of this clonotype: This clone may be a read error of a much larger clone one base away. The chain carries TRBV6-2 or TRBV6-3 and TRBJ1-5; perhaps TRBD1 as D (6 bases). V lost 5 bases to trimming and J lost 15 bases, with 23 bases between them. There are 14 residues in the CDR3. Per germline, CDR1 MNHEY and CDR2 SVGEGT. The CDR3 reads CASSEVEARTQGHF. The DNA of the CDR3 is TGTGCCAGCAGTGAAGTTGAAGCCCGGACACAGGGGCATTTT.

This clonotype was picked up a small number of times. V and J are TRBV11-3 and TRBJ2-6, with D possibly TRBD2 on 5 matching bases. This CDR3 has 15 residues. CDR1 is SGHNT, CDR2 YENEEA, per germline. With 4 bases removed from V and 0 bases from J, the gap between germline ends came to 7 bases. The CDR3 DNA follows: TGTGCCAGCAGCTCAGGAGGCTCTGGGGCCAACGTCCTGACTTTC. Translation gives CASSSGGSGANVLTF.

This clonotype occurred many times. Here the CDR3 DNA reads TGTGCCAGCAACGCCAGGGGGCACAACACTGAAGCTTTCTTT. Amino acid sequence: CASNARGHNTEAFF. J is TRBJ1-1 and V is TRBV12-3 or TRBV12-4, with TRBD1 identical over 8 bases. The V segment lost 7 bases and the J segment 2 bases; nucleotides outside the gene matches: 6. This CDR3 region has 14 residues.

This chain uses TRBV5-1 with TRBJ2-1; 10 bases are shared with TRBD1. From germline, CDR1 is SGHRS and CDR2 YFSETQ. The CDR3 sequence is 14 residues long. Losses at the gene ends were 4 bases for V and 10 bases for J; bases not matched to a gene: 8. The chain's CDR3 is CASSPRDRGREQFF. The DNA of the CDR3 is TGCGCCAGCAGCCCCCGGGACAGGGGACGGGAGCAGTTCTTC.

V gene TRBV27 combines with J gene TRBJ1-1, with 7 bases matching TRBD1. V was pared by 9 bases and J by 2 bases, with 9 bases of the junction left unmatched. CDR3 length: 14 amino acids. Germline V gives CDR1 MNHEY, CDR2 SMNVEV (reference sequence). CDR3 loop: CASTNRGPNTEAFF. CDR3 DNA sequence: TGTGCCAGTACAAACAGGGGCCCTAACACTGAAGCTTTCTTT.

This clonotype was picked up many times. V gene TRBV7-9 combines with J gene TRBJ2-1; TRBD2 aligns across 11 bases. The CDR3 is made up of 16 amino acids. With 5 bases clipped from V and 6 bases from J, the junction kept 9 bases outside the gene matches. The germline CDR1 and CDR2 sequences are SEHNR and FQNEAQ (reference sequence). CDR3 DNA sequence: TGTGCCAGCAGCGTTAGGGGACTAGCGGCGTTCAATGAGCAGTTCTTC. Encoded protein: CASSVRGLAAFNEQFF.

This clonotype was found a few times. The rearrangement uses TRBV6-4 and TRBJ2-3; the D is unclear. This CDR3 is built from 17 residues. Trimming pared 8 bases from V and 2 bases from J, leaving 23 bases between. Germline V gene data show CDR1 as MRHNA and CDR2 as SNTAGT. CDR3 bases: TGTGCCAGCGGGCCAGACAAGTTCTACCCAGCCACAGATACGCAGTATTTT. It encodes CASGPDKFYPATDTQYF.

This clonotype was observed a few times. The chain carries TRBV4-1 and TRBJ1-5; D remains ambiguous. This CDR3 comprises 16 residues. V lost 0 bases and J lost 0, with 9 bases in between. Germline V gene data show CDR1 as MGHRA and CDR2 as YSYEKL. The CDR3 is CASSQDSAFSNQPQHF. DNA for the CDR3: TGCGCCAGCAGCCAAGATTCCGCATTTAGCAATCAGCCCCAGCATTTT.

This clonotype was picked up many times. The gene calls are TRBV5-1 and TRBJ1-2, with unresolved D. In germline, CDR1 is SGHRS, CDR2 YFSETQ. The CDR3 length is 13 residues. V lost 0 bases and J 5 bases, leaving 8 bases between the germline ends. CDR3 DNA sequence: TGCGCCAGCAGCTTGGCGGACCTTTATGGCTACACCTTC. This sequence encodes CASSLADLYGYTF.

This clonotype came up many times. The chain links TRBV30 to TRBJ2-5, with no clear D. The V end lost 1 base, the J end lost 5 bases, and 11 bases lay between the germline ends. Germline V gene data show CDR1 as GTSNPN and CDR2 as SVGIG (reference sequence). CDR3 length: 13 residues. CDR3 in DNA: TGTGCCTGGAGTGCCGAGGCAGAGGAGACCCAGTACTTC. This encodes CAWSAEAEETQYF.

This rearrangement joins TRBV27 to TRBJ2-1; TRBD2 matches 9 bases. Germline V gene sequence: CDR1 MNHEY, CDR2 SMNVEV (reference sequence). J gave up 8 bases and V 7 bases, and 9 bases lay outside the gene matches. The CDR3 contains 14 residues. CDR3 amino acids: CASTSLGTSHEQFF. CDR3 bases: TGTGCCAGCACCTCCCTGGGGACTAGCCATGAGCAGTTCTTC.